Listed below are T cell receptor beta chains from one sample, sequenced in a study of shared clonotypes between healthy human individuals. Here immunoSEQ multiplex PCR was the method, and the copy in TCRdb shows in-frame clones only, minus some. The sample yields roughly 2,500,000 clones, under 95% seen once. The sample consisted of naive CD4+ T cells from PBMCs. All receptors derive from a man younger than 30 in good health. Some clones in this sample may be carry-over from other donors' samples. Both conserved end residues are part of each CDR3. A D gene is named only where the DNA matches it firmly. The size of a clone is reported for some rows only, either as once, few or many, or as a class for expanded clones.

V	J	length	D	size	CDR3	DNA
TRBV7-3	TRBJ1-1	14	TRBD1	.	CASSSTGGSTEAFF	TGTGCCAGCAGCAGTACAGGGGGAAGCACTGAAGCTTTCTTT
TRBV10-1	TRBJ1-3	15	.	.	CASSPGEGSGNTIYF	TGCGCCAGCAGCCCCGGGGAGGGTTCTGGAAACACCATATATTTT
TRBV29-1	TRBJ2-1	12	TRBD1	.	CSVWDRVHEQFF	TGCAGCGTTTGGGACAGGGTACATGAGCAGTTCTTC
TRBV7-9	TRBJ2-6	19	.	.	CASSPPVGGHPSGANVLTF	TGTGCCAGCAGCCCACCCGTGGGGGGACACCCCTCTGGGGCCAACGTCCTGACTTTC
TRBV10-3	TRBJ1-2	12	TRBD1	.	CAISNDRGGYTF	TGTGCCATCAGCAATGACAGGGGTGGCTACACCTTC
TRBV5-1	TRBJ2-7	15	TRBD2	once	CASSLEAGEVYEQYF	TGCGCCAGCAGCCTTGAGGCGGGAGAAGTTTACGAGCAGTACTTC
TRBV9	TRBJ2-3	16	.	.	CASSTAPQSSTDTQYF	TGTGCCAGCAGCACTGCCCCGCAATCTAGCACAGATACGCAGTATTTT
TRBV7-2	TRBJ2-1	13	.	.	CASSLRQANEQFF	TGTGCCAGCAGCTTACGACAGGCCAATGAGCAGTTCTTC
TRBV28	TRBJ1-4	15	TRBD1	.	CASSDPGQGDEKLFF	TGTGCCAGCAGCGACCCGGGACAGGGGGATGAAAAACTGTTTTTT
TRBV6-5	TRBJ2-3	16	.	.	CASSSDSVSGPHTQYF	TGTGCCAGCAGTTCCGATTCTGTTTCCGGGCCCCATACGCAGTATTTT
TRBV7-2	TRBJ1-5	13	.	.	CASSLWETQPQHF	TGTGCCAGCAGCTTATGGGAGACTCAGCCCCAGCATTTT
TRBV27	TRBJ1-3	15	TRBD1	.	CASKGGTSSGNTIYF	TGTGCCAGCAAAGGGGGCACGAGCTCTGGAAACACCATATATTTT
TRBV6-5	TRBJ2-1	15	TRBD2	once	CASSYSAGVSNEQFF	TGTGCCAGCAGTTACTCCGCGGGAGTGAGCAATGAGCAGTTCTTC
TRBV28	TRBJ1-1	16	TRBD1	.	CASSGGDRYMNTEAFF	TGTGCCAGCAGTGGAGGGGACAGATACATGAACACTGAAGCTTTCTTT
TRBV21-1	TRBJ1-5	15	.	once	CASSGVCGSNQPQHF	TGTGCCAGCAGCGGGGTTTGCGGGTCGAATCAGCCCCAGCATTTT
TRBV7-2	TRBJ2-2	15	.	.	CASSPRVVWARELFF	TGTGCCAGCAGCCCTAGAGTCGTTTGGGCCCGGGAGCTGTTTTTT
TRBV7-3	TRBJ2-3	16	TRBD2	.	CASSLGGGSLPDTQYF	TGTGCCAGCAGCTTAGGAGGCGGGAGTCTACCAGATACGCAGTATTTT
TRBV5-1	TRBJ2-3	15	TRBD2	.	CASSRLAGGADTQYF	TGCGCCAGCAGCCGACTAGCGGGAGGCGCAGATACGCAGTATTTT
TRBV19	TRBJ2-7	14	.	once	CASSIPEIPYEQYF	TGTGCCAGTAGTATCCCGGAGATCCCCTACGAGCAGTACTTC
TRBV11-2	TRBJ1-1	15	.	.	CASSLVGQGNTEAFF	TGTGCCAGCAGCTTAGTGGGGCAGGGAAACACTGAAGCTTTCTTT
TRBV7-2	TRBJ2-5	14	TRBD2	.	CASSRREGQETQYF	TGTGCCAGCAGCCGACGGGAGGGCCAAGAGACCCAGTACTTC
TRBV27	TRBJ2-3	17	.	once	CASSLLGGRGSTDTQYF	TGTGCCAGCAGTTTATTGGGTGGGAGAGGGAGCACAGATACGCAGTATTTT
TRBV27	TRBJ1-1	16	.	.	CASNKLGVKKNTEAFF	TGTGCCAGCAACAAACTCGGGGTTAAAAAGAACACTGAAGCTTTCTTT
TRBV7-9	TRBJ2-1	17	TRBD1	.	CASSLPGQGSIRAEQFF	TGTGCCAGCAGCTTACCGGGACAGGGGTCCATACGTGCTGAGCAGTTCTTC
TRBV4-1	TRBJ2-1	15	.	.	CASMPGDTMVHEQFF	TGCGCCAGCATGCCCGGTGACACCATGGTCCATGAGCAGTTCTTC
TRBV28	TRBJ1-1	13	.	few	CASSSPNRDEAFF	TGTGCCAGCAGTTCCCCTAACAGAGACGAAGCTTTCTTT
TRBV2	TRBJ2-2	16	.	.	CASSVSGRSNTGELFF	TGTGCCAGCAGTGTCTCCGGGAGAAGTAACACCGGGGAGCTGTTTTTT
TRBV5-5	TRBJ1-4	13	.	.	CASSLGGAEKLFF	TGTGCCAGCAGCTTGGGGGGAGCTGAAAAACTGTTTTTT
TRBV9	TRBJ2-7	14	.	.	CASNAYQRPYEQYF	TGTGCCAGCAACGCATACCAGCGCCCCTACGAGCAGTACTTC
TRBV5-5	TRBJ2-2	13	.	.	CASSLPNTGELFF	TGTGCCAGCAGCTTGCCGAACACCGGGGAGCTGTTTTTT
TRBV5-1	TRBJ1-1	14	TRBD1	.	CASSPTGGRTEAFF	TGCGCCAGCAGCCCGACAGGGGGCCGCACTGAAGCTTTCTTT
TRBV5-1	TRBJ1-1	13	TRBD1	few	CASSIRQGIEAFF	TGCGCCAGCAGCATACGACAGGGGATTGAAGCTTTCTTT
TRBV28	TRBJ2-3	16	TRBD2	.	CASSLIGGSRTDTQYF	TGTGCCAGCAGTTTAATAGGCGGGAGTAGAACAGATACGCAGTATTTT
TRBV14	TRBJ2-1	18	TRBD2	.	CASSQVSGRAHKGKEQFF	TGTGCCAGCAGCCAAGTCAGCGGGAGGGCCCATAAGGGCAAGGAGCAGTTCTTC
TRBV5-1	TRBJ1-1	15	TRBD1	.	CASSLGQGRLTEAFF	TGCGCCAGCAGCTTGGGACAGGGGCGCCTCACTGAAGCTTTCTTT
TRBV4-3	TRBJ1-6	16	TRBD1	once	CASSQDPGTGDSPLHF	TGCGCCAGCAGCCAAGATCCCGGGACAGGGGATTCACCCCTCCACTTT
TRBV5-5	TRBJ2-1	14	.	.	CASSLILESNEQFF	TGTGCCAGCAGCTTAATACTAGAATCCAATGAGCAGTTCTTC
TRBV5-1	TRBJ2-3	16	TRBD2	once	CASSLVVAGGTDTQYF	TGCGCCAGCAGCTTGGTAGTAGCGGGCGGCACAGATACGCAGTATTTT
TRBV29-1	TRBJ2-5	12	.	.	CSVGRGQETQYF	TGCAGCGTTGGACGGGGGCAGGAGACCCAGTACTTC
TRBV28	TRBJ1-5	16	.	.	CASSLIGRRSNQPQHF	TGTGCCAGCAGTCTTATCGGGAGAAGGAGCAATCAGCCCCAGCATTTT
TRBV7-9	TRBJ2-7	15	.	.	CASSLGFGELYEQYF	TGTGCCAGCAGCCTTGGATTCGGGGAACTATACGAGCAGTACTTC
TRBV5-6	TRBJ2-1	15	.	.	CAILKRRGRPNEQFF	TGTGCCATCCTAAAGCGGAGGGGGCGGCCTAATGAGCAGTTCTTC
TRBV9	TRBJ2-5	14	.	.	CASSAGGAQETQYF	TGTGCCAGCAGCGCCGGAGGCGCCCAAGAGACCCAGTACTTC
TRBV5-1	TRBJ2-3	14	.	.	CASTQRTGTDTQYF	TGCGCCAGTACACAAAGGACGGGCACAGATACGCAGTATTTT
TRBV30	TRBJ2-1	13	.	once	CAWSLGGPNEQFF	TGTGCCTGGAGCCTCGGCGGCCCCAATGAGCAGTTCTTC
TRBV5-4	TRBJ2-5	14	.	.	CASSLGGTEETQYF	TGTGCCAGCAGCTTGGGCGGGACAGAAGAGACCCAGTACTTC
TRBV7-3	TRBJ2-1	15	.	once	CASGSPSGPYNEQFF	TGTGCCAGCGGCAGCCCCTCGGGACCCTACAATGAGCAGTTCTTC
TRBV27	TRBJ2-1	15	.	.	CASSLSLLNYNEQFF	TGTGCCAGCAGTTTATCGCTACTGAATTACAATGAGCAGTTCTTC
TRBV11-2	TRBJ2-7	15	TRBD2	.	CASSLGGAGEGEQYF	TGTGCCAGCAGCTTAGGAGGAGCGGGAGAGGGCGAGCAGTACTTC
TRBV9	TRBJ2-7	16	TRBD2	.	CASSPRGEGGRSEQYF	TGTGCCAGCAGCCCCCGCGGGGAGGGAGGGCGTAGCGAGCAGTACTTC
TRBV6-5	TRBJ1-1	13	.	.	CASSYTREDEAFF	TGTGCCAGCAGTTATACTAGGGAGGATGAAGCTTTCTTT